This is a list of T cell receptor beta chains from one sample in a study of T cell repertoires in cytomegalovirus infection. Via MiXCR, TCRdb re-called the reads, giving one row per CDR3 protein. This sample has around 300,000 distinct CDR3 sequences, with over 20% found just once. Sequencing input: PBMCs. The receptors were sampled from a human donor in good health (CMV status not recorded). Some clones in this sample may be carry-over from other donors' samples. CDR3s include the opening cysteine and the closing phenylalanine or tryptophan. Each record gives: CDR3 DNA, CDR3 protein, J gene, D gene, V gene, clone size. D genes are given only for firm matches. Clone size appears in some rows only: once, few, many, or a class for an expanded clone.

TGCAGTGCTAGACCGGGGGGTGAGACCCAGTACTTC CSARPGGETQYF TRBJ2-5 TRBD2 TRBV20-1 many
TGTGCCAGCAGATCTCTCCCGGGACTAGCGGGAGCGACGGTAGAGACCCAGTACTTC CASRSLPGLAGATVETQYF TRBJ2-5 TRBD2 TRBV7-6 many
TGTGCCAGCACCGGGACAGGGGGCTTGACTGAAGCTTTCTTT CASTGTGGLTEAFF TRBJ1-1 TRBD1 TRBV12-3/TRBV12-4 NA
TGTGCCAGCAGCCAAGAAAGGGGGAATTACGAGCAGTACTTC CASSQERGNYEQYF TRBJ2-7 NA TRBV4-2 many
TGTGCCAGCAGTTCAGGCATGTACTACACCGGGGAGCTGTTTTTT CASSSGMYYTGELFF TRBJ2-2 NA TRBV7-9 many
TGTGCCAGCAGTTACTCGACTCTACTATCGAATTCACCCCTCCACTTT CASSYSTLLSNSPLHF TRBJ1-6 NA TRBV6-5 NA
TGTGCCAGCAGCTCCGGGGGGGGGGGCTCCTACGAGCAGTACTTC CASSSGGGGSYEQYF TRBJ2-7 TRBD2 TRBV28 few
TGTGCCAGCAGCCAAGATCGCCGGAGGGCCTGGACAGATACGCAGTATTTT CASSQDRRRAWTDTQYF TRBJ2-3 NA TRBV14 NA
TGCAGTGCCAGAAAGCGGGGGGGCTCCTACGAGCAGTACTTC CSARKRGGSYEQYF TRBJ2-7 TRBD2 TRBV20-1 NA
TGTGCCAGCAGTTTTAGGGGGAACACCGGGGAGCTGTTTTTT CASSFRGNTGELFF TRBJ2-2 NA TRBV12-3/TRBV12-4 many
TGCAGCGTTGAAAAGGGAAGGGGGGAGACCCAGTACTTC CSVEKGRGETQYF TRBJ2-5 NA TRBV29-1 NA
TGTGCCAGCAGTGGGTTGAGGGGGAGGACCTCTGGGGCCAACGTCCTGACTTTC CASSGLRGRTSGANVLTF TRBJ2-6 NA TRBV28 many
TGTGCCAGCAGCGAGCAGCGAGAAGATACGCAGTATTTT CASSEQREDTQYF TRBJ2-3 NA TRBV6-1 NA
TGCGCCAGCAGCTTGGAGGAGGGTTGGGAGACCCAGTACTTC CASSLEEGWETQYF TRBJ2-5 NA TRBV5-1 few
TGCGCCAGCAGCACGCTAGCGGGGGGGCAACTATACGAGCAGTACTTC CASSTLAGGQLYEQYF TRBJ2-7 TRBD2 TRBV5-1 few
TGCAGCGACTTCGACCCTACTGAAGCTTTCTTT CSDFDPTEAFF TRBJ1-1 NA TRBV29-1 NA
TGCGCCAGCAGCGACCGACACCCCCCTGAAGCTTTCTTT CASSDRHPPEAFF TRBJ1-1 NA TRBV5-1 few
TGCGCCAGCAGCCCAGAACGCAATCAGCCCCAGCATTTT CASSPERNQPQHF TRBJ1-5 NA TRBV5-1 few
TGTGCCAGCAGTGGAATGGTCGGCAATCAGCCCCAGCATTTT CASSGMVGNQPQHF TRBJ1-5 NA TRBV6-1 many
TGTGCCAGCAGACTAGCGGCTAGCTCCTACAATGAGCAGTTCTTC CASRLAASSYNEQFF TRBJ2-1 TRBD2 TRBV7-2 NA
TGCAGTGCTACCCCCCTCACCAGGGGAAGCTCCTACGAGCAGTACTTC CSATPLTRGSSYEQYF TRBJ2-7 NA TRBV20-1 few
TGTGCCAGCAGTTACTCGAGGGAACTAGCGGGCTTCTACGAGCAGTACTTC CASSYSRELAGFYEQYF TRBJ2-7 TRBD2 TRBV6-2/TRBV6-3 few
TGTGCCAGCAAAGGACTCGTCACAGATACGCAGTATTTT CASKGLVTDTQYF TRBJ2-3 NA TRBV25-1 NA
TGTGCCAGCAGCCTGGGACAGTCGATGTACTTC CASSLGQSMYF TRBJ2-7 TRBD1 TRBV7-8 many